Below, one T cell receptor beta chain is given with its context. V was clipped by 4 bases and J by 4 bases, with 9 bases between them. Germline V gene data show CDR1 as LGHDT and CDR2 as YNNKEL (reference sequence). There are 13 residues in the CDR3. Original analysis: How many nucleated cells were present was estimated from reference gene primer amplification. Method: immunoSEQ multiplex PCR; TCRdb's copy keeps in-frame clones and lacks some. The D gene and trimming were derived from the DNA, and the V and J assignments and clone size from that table. Here the sample spans about 200,000 clones, around 85% being singletons. This specimen comes from a study of blood T cell repertoires in COVID-19. Study at large: Collection of acute and convalescent COVID-19 samples took place in the United States, Italy and Spain. PBMCs, B-cell-depleted T cells, or T cells provided the cDNA or gDNA that made up the material.

The V and J genes are TRBV3-1 (or the pseudogene TRBV3-2) and TRBJ2-3; D not certain. The sequenced sample was peripheral blood. This TCR derives from a woman older than 75 with acute or convalescent COVID-19. Here the CDR3 reads CASSRVSADTQYF. CDR3 DNA: TGTGCCAGCAGCCGCGTTTCCGCAGATACGCAGTATTTT.